This TCR beta chain was retrieved from a study of beta chain features in type 1 diabetes. This clone showed up just a few times. Its antigen is not known. Germline CDR1 is GTSNPN and CDR2 is SVGIG (reference sequence). The ends lost 2 bases at V and 4 bases at J; junction bases unmatched: 4. This CDR3 has 13 amino acids. Study outcomes and limitations: Type 1 diabetes patients showed fewer insertions and more deletions at VDJ junctions.

The isolated RNA, all of it, was reverse transcribed, so expressed TCRB transcripts were what got sequenced. Sequenced naive, central memory and regulatory T cell samples produced an average of around 3.8 million reads. Clones were read by immunoSEQ multiplex PCR, and TCRdb kept only the in-frame ones, dropping some. This table holds about half a million clones, around 28% found once. CD45RO/CCR7/CD25/CD127/CD95/CD27 sorting isolated CD4+ naive, central memory, regulatory and stem cell-like memory cells. The sample comprised naive CD4+ T cells from blood. V is TRBV30 and J is TRBJ2-7; 8 bases align to TRBD1. The clonotype comes from a man aged 18-30 years in good health. The CDR3 protein is CAWSNDRGYEQYF. CDR3 DNA: TGTGCCTGGAGTAACGACAGGGGTTACGAGCAGTACTTC.